The 30 T cell receptor beta chains reported below all come from one sample, sequenced in a study of blood T cells in healthy people across ages. Primers used in a second PCR of about 7 to 12 cycles were a sample-barcoded 5' primer and a J-beta primer mix. TCRdb passed the 5' RACE reads through MiXCR, listing each CDR3 protein once. The repertoire has some 1.7 million distinct CDR3 sequences, roughly 27% of them found once; the top ten carry more than 6%. The sequencing input was blood. The receptors shown here come from a woman aged 30 to 39 in good health.

In its sample, this clonotype was seen many times. The chain links TRBV20-1 to TRBJ2-7; 9 bases match TRBD1. This CDR3 has 14 amino acids. CDR1 is DFQATT, CDR2 SNEGSKA, per germline (reference sequence). V lost 6 bases and J lost 4; bases outside the gene matches: 10. The CDR3 sequence: CSAKGTGSRYEQYF. CDR3 DNA sequence: TGCAGTGCAAAGGGGACAGGGAGTAGGTACGAGCAGTACTTC.

In the case of this clonotype: A much larger clone sits a single nucleotide away, making a read error possible. The V and J genes are TRBV7-8 and TRBJ2-5, with D perhaps matching TRBD2 (5 bases). V lost 4 bases to trimming and J lost 11 bases, with 26 bases between them. Germline-derived CDR1 and CDR2 are SGHVS and FQNEAQ. CDR3 length equals 16 residues. CDR3 DNA: TGTGCCAGCAGCTCCCCTAACGGGATGGTCTACAATGAGCAGTACTTC. This translates into CASSSPNGMVYNEQYF.

This clonotype came up a few times. The CDR3 reads CASRSGQGLHTQYF. For the CDR3, the DNA is TGTGCCAGCAGGTCGGGACAGGGATTACATACGCAGTATTTT. This chain joins TRBV7-2 and TRBJ2-3; 9 bases match TRBD1. Germline lookup yields CDR1 SGHTA and CDR2 FQGNSA. V lost 6 bases to trimming and J lost 7 bases; unmatched junction nucleotides: 8. The CDR3 spans 14 residues.

The chain has TRBV9 and TRBJ2-7; the match to TRBD1 covers 9 bases. V gave up 5 bases and J gave up 4 bases; unmatched junction bases: 7. The germline V gene encodes CDR1 SGDLS and CDR2 YYNGEE. CDR3 length: 14 amino acids. The CDR3 DNA follows: TGTGCCAGCAGGGAAGCGGGACAGGGATACGAGCAGTACTTC. It yields the protein CASREAGQGYEQYF. The variable domain in full, completed from reference TRBV9 and TRBJ2-7, reads DSGVTQTPKHLITATGQRVTLRCSPRSGDLSVYWYQQSLDQGLQFLIQYYNGEERAKGNILERFSAQQFPDLHSELNLSSLELGDSALYFCASREAGQGYEQYFGPGTRLTVT.

This clonotype showed up just a few times. V gene TRBV10-3 combines with J gene TRBJ2-7; TRBD2 is a possible D gene (6 bases). CDR1 and CDR2 from the germline V gene are ENHRY and SYGVKD. This CDR3 region has 13 residues. Deletions cut 7 bases from V and 5 bases from J, with 15 bases between. CDR3 protein: CAIKPAGIDEQYF. CDR3 sequence (DNA): TGTGCCATCAAGCCAGCGGGTATCGACGAGCAGTACTTC.

The count of this clonotype is one. The junction departs from the called germline gene at one end, perhaps through a read error. The chain recombines TRBV7-2 with TRBJ2-7; the match to TRBD2 covers 8 bases. CDR1 SGHTA and CDR2 FQGNSA come from the germline V gene. The CDR3 sequence is 17 residues long. The CDR3 is CASNLAASGSSSYEQYF. CDR3 in DNA: TGTGCCAGCAACTTAGCGGCTAGCGGGTCGAGCTCCTACGAGCAGTACTTC.

This chain links TRBV5-1 with TRBJ1-2; no reliable D call. This CDR3 comprises 16 residues. CDR1 and CDR2 (germline): SGHRS, YFSETQ. With 1 base removed from V and 7 bases from J, the gap between germline ends came to 20 bases. CDR3 sequence: CASSLTVLPLMRGYTF. Written as DNA, the CDR3 is TGCGCCAGCAGCTTGACAGTCCTACCACTTATGCGTGGCTACACCTTC. Based on the CDR3 plus reference TRBV5-1 and TRBJ1-2, the full variable domain is KAGVTQTPRYLIKTRGQQVTLSCSPISGHRSVSWYQQTPGQGLQFLFEYFSETQRNKGNFPGRFSGRQFSNSRSEMNVSTLELGDSALYLCASSLTVLPLMRGYTFGSGTRLTVV.

The V call is TRBV7-9, the J call TRBJ2-1, with 8 bases that match TRBD1. CDR3 size: 16 residues. Trimming cost V 1 base and J 2 bases; bases outside gene matches: 4. Germline-derived CDR1 and CDR2 are SEHNR and FQNEAQ (reference sequence). In nucleotides, the CDR3 is TGTGCCAGCAGCTTAGACAGGGGGAGGACCTACAATGAGCAGTTCTTC. Its protein product is CASSLDRGRTYNEQFF.

Comment on this clonotype: One end of the junction fails to match germline, which may point to a read error. J is TRBJ2-5 and V is TRBV11-2; TRBD2 agrees at 9 bases. The end of the DNA aligns better with TRBJ2-7, so the J call may be wrong. The CDR3 loop spans 15 amino acids. CDR1 is SGHAT and CDR2 is FQNNGV in the germline V gene. For the CDR3, the DNA is TGTGCCGGCAGCTTATTAGCGGGGGAATCCTACGAGCAGTACTTC. Amino acid sequence: CAGSLLAGESYEQYF.

The J gene is TRBJ1-1, the V gene TRBV5-5, with a possible D match to TRBD1 (6 bases). The V gene lost 0 bases and the J gene lost 2 bases, with 11 bases spanning the gap. The CDR3 has 15 amino acids. Germline CDR1 and CDR2: SGHKS and YYEKEE (reference sequence). Here the CDR3 reads CASSLVRGINTEAFF. Here the CDR3 DNA reads TGTGCCAGCAGCTTGGTTAGGGGGATAAACACTGAAGCTTTCTTT. The whole variable domain, filled in from reference TRBV5-5 and TRBJ1-1, reads DAGVTQSPTHLIKTRGQQVTLRCSPISGHKSVSWYQQVLGQGPQFIFQYYEKEERGRGNFPDRFSARQFPNYSSELNVNALLLGDSALYLCASSLVRGINTEAFFGQGTRLTVV.

The rearrangement joins TRBV20-1 to TRBJ1-1; D not certain. Germline values: CDR1 DFQATT, CDR2 SNEGSKA (reference sequence). The CDR3 sequence is 14 residues long. With 0 bases removed from V and 2 bases from J, the gap between germline ends came to 10 bases. This CDR3 is CSARDLERNTEAFF. CDR3 sequence (DNA): TGCAGTGCTAGAGATTTAGAGAGAAACACTGAAGCTTTCTTT.

V usage is TRBV14 and J usage is TRBJ1-3; D is unresolved. V shed 1 base and J shed 0 bases, with 10 bases lying between them. There are 16 residues in the CDR3. Germline V CDR1 and CDR2: SGHDN, FVKESK. CDR3 loop: CASSQVGRPSGNTIYF. In DNA form, the CDR3 reads TGTGCCAGCAGCCAAGTCGGGCGCCCCTCTGGAAACACCATATATTTT. Filled out from reference TRBV14 and TRBJ1-3, the complete variable domain reads EAGVTQFPSHSVIEKGQTVTLRCDPISGHDNLYWYRRVMGKEIKFLLHFVKESKQDESGMPNNRFLAERTGGTYSTLKVQPAELEDSGVYFCASSQVGRPSGNTIYFGEGSWLTVV.

The chain uses TRBV15 and TRBJ2-3, with 7 bases lining up with TRBD2. V lost 0 bases to trimming and J lost 5 bases; unmatched junction nucleotides: 14. CDR3 length: 18 amino acids. From germline, CDR1 is LNHNV and CDR2 YYDKDF (reference sequence). Here the CDR3 reads CATSRDGSGVGFRDTQYF. DNA for the CDR3: TGTGCCACCAGCAGAGATGGGAGCGGGGTTGGTTTTAGAGATACGCAGTATTTT.

The rearrangement joins TRBV27 to TRBJ2-1; 12 bases map to TRBD2. The CDR3 covers 16 residues. The V gene's germline CDR1 is MNHEY and CDR2 SMNVEV (reference sequence). Trimming cost V 0 bases and J 15 bases; bases outside gene matches: 12. CDR3 in DNA: TGTGCCAGCAGTTTATCGAAAAGACTAGCGGGAGAGGGGGCGTTCTTC. Translation: CASSLSKRLAGEGAFF.

To note about this clonotype: A read error is possible here, since a much larger clone lies one base away. The chain recombines TRBV12-3 or TRBV12-4 with TRBJ2-1; the D call may be TRBD1 or TRBD2 (5 bases each). Trimming took off 5 bases at V and 10 bases at J, with 18 bases between the two ends. The CDR3 has 14 residues. CDR3 residues: CASSRDGGSYEQFF. The CDR3 nucleotides read TGTGCCAGCAGTCGGGACGGAGGCTCCTACGAGCAGTTCTTC.

This clonotype occurred a few times. The V and J genes are TRBV4-1 and TRBJ2-7; D is perhaps TRBD1 or TRBD2 (6 bases each). The CDR3 is 14 amino acids. Between the trimmed V and J ends, which lost 0 bases and 4 bases, there was a span of 10 bases. From germline, CDR1 is MGHRA and CDR2 YSYEKL. CDR3 amino acids: CASSQDRGVYEQYF. CDR3 in DNA: TGCGCCAGCAGCCAAGATAGGGGGGTTTACGAGCAGTACTTC.

This clonotype was observed at least ten times. The V gene is TRBV30, the J gene TRBJ2-3, with 7 bases matching TRBD2. Looked up from germline, CDR1 is GTSNPN and CDR2 is SVGIG (reference sequence). V lost 2 bases to trimming and J lost 6 bases; unmatched junction nucleotides: 11. The CDR3 has 15 amino acids. The CDR3 loop is CAWSPIAGLGDTQYF. As DNA, the CDR3 is TGTGCCTGGAGTCCCATAGCGGGCCTGGGGGATACGCAGTATTTT.

This clonotype occurred once. With a much larger clone just one base away, this may be a read error. V usage is TRBV7-2 and J usage is TRBJ2-7; D gene unclear. From germline, CDR1 is SGHTA and CDR2 FQGNSA. CDR3 length: 14 amino acids. V dropped 0 bases and J dropped 3 bases, with 9 bases sitting between them. CDR3 amino acids: CASSLATIGYEQYF. The CDR3 DNA reads as TGTGCCAGCAGCTTAGCGACGATCGGCTACGAGCAGTACTTC.

The chain joins TRBV18 to TRBJ2-4; D possibly corresponds to TRBD1 (5 bases). This CDR3 has 14 residues. Germline CDR1 reads KGHSH; CDR2 reads LQKENI. Between the trimmed V and J ends, which lost 2 bases and 13 bases, there was a span of 18 bases. CDR3 DNA sequence: TGTGCCAGCTCACCAAGACAGACGGGCACAGAGCAGTACTTC. Amino acid sequence: CASSPRQTGTEQYF.

This clonotype has a handful of counts. The genes are TRBV7-2 and TRBJ1-6; 7 bases agree with TRBD1. Germline V gene lookup returns CDR1 SGHTA and CDR2 FQGNSA. The CDR3 has 15 amino acids. V shed 5 bases and J 6 bases; nucleotides not matched to a gene: 7. The DNA of the CDR3 is TGTGCCAGCAGCGCTGACAGGGTTATTAATTCACCCCTCCACTTT. Its translation: CASSADRVINSPLHF.

The chain uses TRBV10-3 and TRBJ2-5; 12 bases are a match to TRBD1. In germline, CDR1 is ENHRY, CDR2 SYGVKD. Trimming cost V 4 bases and J 4 bases; bases outside gene matches: 7. CDR3 length: 16 amino acids. The CDR3 bases are TGTGCCATCAGTGGGCCGGGACAGGGGGCAGGAGAGACCCAGTACTTC. It is translated as CAISGPGQGAGETQYF.

The CDR3 sequence: CASSTGSSWKLFF. CDR3 DNA sequence: TGTGCCAGCAGCACCGGGTCCTCCTGGAAACTGTTTTTT. J is TRBJ1-4 and V is TRBV7-9; no clear D gene. Germline V gene sequence: CDR1 SEHNR, CDR2 FQNEAQ (reference sequence). The CDR3 loop spans 13 amino acids. V was shortened by 5 bases and J by 11 bases, with 15 bases between the two germline ends.

The V and J genes are TRBV12-3 or TRBV12-4 and TRBJ2-7; 9 bases line up with TRBD2. CDR3 size: 16 residues. Losses at the gene ends were 5 bases for V and 0 bases for J; bases not matched to a gene: 8. CDR3: CASSKKTSGGSYEQYF. The CDR3 DNA follows: TGTGCCAGCAGTAAAAAGACTAGCGGTGGCTCCTACGAGCAGTACTTC.

The genes are TRBV20-1 and TRBJ1-2; 10 nucleotides line up with TRBD1. The ends lost 6 bases at V and 4 bases at J; junction bases unmatched: 5. CDR1 and CDR2 (germline): DFQATT, SNEGSKA (reference sequence). The CDR3 is made up of 13 amino acids. In DNA, the CDR3 is TGCAGTGCACGACAGGGGGCGACCTATGGCTACACCTTC. Translated: CSARQGATYGYTF.

This clonotype was counted ten times or more. The J gene is TRBJ2-1, the V gene TRBV5-1; TRBD1 might be the D (6 bases). Looked up from germline, CDR1 is SGHRS and CDR2 is YFSETQ. Trimming stripped 4 bases from V and 0 bases from J, with 11 bases between. CDR3 length: 15 residues. The CDR3 protein is CASSGDTSSYNEQFF. The CDR3 DNA sequence: TGCGCCAGCAGCGGGGACACTAGCTCCTACAATGAGCAGTTCTTC.

Points on this clonotype: A much larger clone lies a single base off, so this may be a read error. The chain carries TRBV25-1 and TRBJ2-1, with 12 bases that match TRBD2. CDR3 length: 16 residues. From germline, CDR1 is MGHDK and CDR2 SYGVNS. The junction had 11 bases not matched to a gene; V was cut back by 6 bases and J by 8 bases. The chain's CDR3 is CASSGGSSGRGDEQFF. CDR3 DNA: TGTGCCAGCAGCGGAGGGTCTAGCGGGAGGGGCGATGAGCAGTTCTTC.

The V gene is TRBV20-1, the J gene TRBJ1-1, with D possibly being TRBD1 (6 bases). This CDR3 contains 14 residues. Trimming removed 3 bases from V and 4 bases from J, with 15 bases in between. CDR1 DFQATT and CDR2 SNEGSKA come from the germline V gene (reference sequence). In nucleotides, the CDR3 is TGCAGTGCTAGGCGTGGGGGCGCGGGCACTGAAGCTTTCTTT. This sequence encodes CSARRGGAGTEAFF.

This clonotype has more than one count but fewer than ten. The CDR3 DNA reads TGTGCCAGCAGCTCCGGGACGGGGACGGGTTCACCCCTCCACTTT. Protein: CASSSGTGTGSPLHF. J is TRBJ1-6 and V is TRBV5-6, with D perhaps TRBD1 (5 bases). This CDR3 comprises 15 residues. The V end lost 3 bases, the J end lost 9 bases, and 16 bases lay between the germline ends. Germline CDR1 and CDR2: SGHDT and YYEEEE.

This clonotype turned up a few times. The gene calls are TRBV6-4 and TRBJ1-2; no definite D call. This CDR3 is 13 amino acids long. Germline values: CDR1 MRHNA, CDR2 SNTAGT. Trimming removed 5 bases at V and 3 bases at J, with 10 bases between. The CDR3 DNA is TGTGCCAGCAGTACCGGGAAAGACTATGGCTACACCTTC. Protein sequence: CASSTGKDYGYTF.

This clonotype occurred many times. The chain joins TRBV29-1 to TRBJ2-3, with 7 nucleotides matching TRBD2. The trim removed 3 bases at V and 8 bases at J, leaving 11 bases unmatched. Germline loops: CDR1 SQVTM, CDR2 ANQGSEA. This CDR3 has 14 amino acids. In DNA, the CDR3 is TGCAGCGTTGACGAGGGCGGGGGACCGGGTACGCAGTATTTT. It codes for CSVDEGGGPGTQYF.